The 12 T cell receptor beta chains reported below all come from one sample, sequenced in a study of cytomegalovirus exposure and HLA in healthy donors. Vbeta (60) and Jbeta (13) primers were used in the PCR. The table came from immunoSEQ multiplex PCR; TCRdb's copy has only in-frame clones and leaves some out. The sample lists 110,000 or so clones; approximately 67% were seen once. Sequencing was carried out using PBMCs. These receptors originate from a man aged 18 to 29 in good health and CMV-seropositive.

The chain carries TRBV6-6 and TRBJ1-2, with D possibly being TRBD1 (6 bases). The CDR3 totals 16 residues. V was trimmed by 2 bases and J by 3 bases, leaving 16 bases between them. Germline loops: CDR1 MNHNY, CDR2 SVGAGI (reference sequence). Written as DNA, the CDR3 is TGTGCCAGCAGTTACCTTTTCGTAGGGGGGGACTATGGCTACACCTTC. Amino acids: CASSYLFVGGDYGYTF.

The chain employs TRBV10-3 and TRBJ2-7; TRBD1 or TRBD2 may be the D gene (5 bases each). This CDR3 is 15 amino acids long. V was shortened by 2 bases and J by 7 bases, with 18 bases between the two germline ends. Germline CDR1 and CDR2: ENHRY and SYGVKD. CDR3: CAISETGPSEGEQYV. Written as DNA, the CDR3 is TGTGCCATCAGTGAGACGGGACCCAGTGAGGGGGAGCAGTACGTC.

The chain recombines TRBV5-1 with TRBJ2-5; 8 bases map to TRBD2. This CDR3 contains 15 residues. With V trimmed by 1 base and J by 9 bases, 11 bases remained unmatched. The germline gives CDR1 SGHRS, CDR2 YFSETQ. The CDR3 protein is CASSLSAGGQGAQYF. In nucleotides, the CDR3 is TGCGCCAGCAGCTTGTCGGCGGGGGGCCAAGGGGCCCAGTACTTC.

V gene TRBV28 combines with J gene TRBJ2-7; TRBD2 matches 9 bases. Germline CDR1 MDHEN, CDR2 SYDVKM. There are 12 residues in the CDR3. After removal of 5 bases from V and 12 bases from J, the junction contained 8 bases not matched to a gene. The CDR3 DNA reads TGTGCCAGCAGTCCACCGGGACTAGCTCTGTACGTC. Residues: CASSPPGLALYV.

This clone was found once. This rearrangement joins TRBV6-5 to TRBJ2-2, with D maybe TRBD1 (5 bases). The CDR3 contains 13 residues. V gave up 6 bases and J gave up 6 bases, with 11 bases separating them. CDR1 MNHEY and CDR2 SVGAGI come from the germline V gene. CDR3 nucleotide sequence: TGTGCCAGCAGATCTACAGGATCCGGGGAGCTGTTTTTT. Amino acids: CASRSTGSGELFF.

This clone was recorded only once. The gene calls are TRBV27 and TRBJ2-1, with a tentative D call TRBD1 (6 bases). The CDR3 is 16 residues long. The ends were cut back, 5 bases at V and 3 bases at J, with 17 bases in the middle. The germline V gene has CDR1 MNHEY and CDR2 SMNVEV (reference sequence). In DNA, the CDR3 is TGTGCCAGCAGTACCCCCGGGACACTGATCTACAATGAGCAGTTCTTC. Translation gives CASSTPGTLIYNEQFF.

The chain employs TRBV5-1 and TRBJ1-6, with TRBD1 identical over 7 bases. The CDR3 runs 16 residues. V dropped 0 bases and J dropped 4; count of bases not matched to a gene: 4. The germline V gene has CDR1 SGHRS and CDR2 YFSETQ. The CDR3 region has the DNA TGCGCCAGCAGCTTGGGAGGGACAGTATATAATTCACCCCTCCACTTT. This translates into CASSLGGTVYNSPLHF.

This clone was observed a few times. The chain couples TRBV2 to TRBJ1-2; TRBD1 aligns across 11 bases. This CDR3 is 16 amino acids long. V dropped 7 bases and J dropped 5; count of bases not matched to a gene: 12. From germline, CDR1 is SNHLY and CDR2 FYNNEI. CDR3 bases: TGTGCCAGCAATTTCCCGGGACAGGGGGGTGGGTATGGCTACACCTTC. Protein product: CASNFPGQGGGYGYTF.

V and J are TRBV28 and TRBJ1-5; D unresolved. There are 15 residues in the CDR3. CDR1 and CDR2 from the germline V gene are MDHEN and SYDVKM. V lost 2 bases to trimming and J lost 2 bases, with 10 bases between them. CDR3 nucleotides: TGTGCCAGCAGTTTACCCCCTATTGGCAATCAGCCCCAGCATTTT. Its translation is CASSLPPIGNQPQHF.

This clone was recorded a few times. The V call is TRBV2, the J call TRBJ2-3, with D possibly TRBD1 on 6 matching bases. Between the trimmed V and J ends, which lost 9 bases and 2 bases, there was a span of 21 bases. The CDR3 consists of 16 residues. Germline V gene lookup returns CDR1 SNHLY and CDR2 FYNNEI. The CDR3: CASSPRGHRTTDTQYF. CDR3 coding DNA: TGTGCCAGTTCCCCCAGGGGACACCGCACCACAGATACGCAGTATTTT.

The CDR3 DNA reads TGCAGCGTTGATCGGGACAGCAATGAGCAGTTCTTC. As protein: CSVDRDSNEQFF. The rearrangement joins TRBV29-1 to TRBJ2-1; the match to TRBD1 covers 7 bases. There are 12 residues in the CDR3. Trimming at V came to 3 bases and at J to 6 bases, leaving 2 bases not matched to a gene. CDR1 and CDR2 from the germline V gene are SQVTM and ANQGSEA.

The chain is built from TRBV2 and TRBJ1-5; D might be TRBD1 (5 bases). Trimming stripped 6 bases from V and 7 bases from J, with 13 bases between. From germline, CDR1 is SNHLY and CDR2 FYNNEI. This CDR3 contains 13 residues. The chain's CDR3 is CASRAAGSQPQHF. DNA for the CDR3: TGTGCCAGCAGGGCGGCAGGGTCCCAGCCCCAGCATTTT. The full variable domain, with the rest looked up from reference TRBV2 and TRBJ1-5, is EPEVTQTPSHQVTQMGQEVILRCVPISNHLYFYWYRQILGQKVEFLVSFYNNEISEKSEIFDDQFSVERPDGSNFTLKIRSTKLEDSAMYFCASRAAGSQPQHFGDGTRLSIL.